This TCR beta chain came from a study of long-term antiretroviral therapy in people with HIV (dated by TCRdb to between 2020 and 2023). In terms of the full investigation: Collection of the earliest samples took place about a decade ahead of the 2015 WHO recommendation for immediate ART, at a time when ART was typically delayed until CD4 counts fell. No cross-contamination during QIAcube processing was shown when test extractions of a monoclonal T-cell line were performed alongside fewer than 40 polyclonal samples. Of the roughly 30 participants with HIV, 10 to 11 were female. Whether ART initiation and durable HIV suppression were associated with changes in peripheral blood TRB repertoire composition and diversity was tested in a retrospective serial study. A total of around 190 cryopreserved PBMC samples came from around 30 adults with confirmed HIV infection and were collected serially over a mean of roughly six years (range 1-12).

Looking up the germline V gene yields CDR1 SGHVS and CDR2 FQNEAQ. Cut back by 2 bases and 9 bases, the V and J ends lie 11 bases apart. There are 13 amino acids in the CDR3, from cysteine to phenylalanine inclusive. Only the CDR3 part of the read is kept: 39 bases, read in frame from the first base. To be included, a participant needed at least one PBMC sample from before ART initiation plus at least two post-ART samples. Treatment was received in the United States of America by all participants with HIV. Before DNA extraction, cryopreserved samples containing roughly 1-11 million PBMC were thawed and washed. At the time of the earliest PBMC sample, participants with HIV were aged between about 23 and 54 years. PBMC samples were contributed by each participant from 1-4 timepoints before ART initiation and 2-8 timepoints after ART initiation, with a median of 7 samples. Serial HIV viral load, CD4+ T-cell count, ART history and demographic data were obtained for every participant. Genomic DNA was extracted from unsorted PBMC with a Qiagen kit on a QIAcube, processed in batches of 12 samples.

The immunoSEQ hsTCRB v3.0 assay was used at survey level resolution for TRB variable region sequencing. The targeted TRB sequencing depth was about 40,000-55,000 T-cell genomes per sample. Pooled TRB libraries were sequenced on an Illumina MiSeq with a v3 150-cycle kit. Processing in the source paper ran as follows. Analysis of repertoires was carried out in R inside a reproducible Nextflow workflow spanning QC, data transformation and analysis. LymphoSeq2, an R package for AIRR-Seq data exploration, was used to implement custom analyses. A handful of samples that yielded fewer than 5000 total TRB sequences were excluded, so that 150 to 200 HIV repertoires were analyzed. Among the 170 to 200 retained HIV repertoires, some 60 were collected before ART initiation and roughly 130 were collected after ART initiation. Repertoires were downsampled to 5000 TRB nucleotide sequences, and summary statistics were averaged over 100 downsampling iterations. TRB sequences were retained for analysis only if CDR3 regions of at least seven amino acids were present. Diversity was assessed using a clonality score derived from Shannon entropy and using the Gini coefficient. In the repertoire networks, any two of the top 5000 CDR3 amino acid sequences were linked whenever the two sequences differed by an edit distance of one. For TRB CDR3 amino acid sequences, antigen specificity groups and MHC restriction were predicted with GLIPH2. CDR3 amino acid sequences were matched against VDJdb and McPAS-TCR to flag known CMV, EBV, HIV or tissue antigen associations. Pre-ART, post-ART and control groups were compared with Wilcoxon signed-rank tests and Holm-Bonferroni correction. TCRdb retrieved this table from immuneACCESS and kept in-frame rearrangements only. Not all clones are present; in checked studies, unresolved V genes account for under half, and no reason is known for the remainder. V and J calls and clone size are given by that table; D and trimming were obtained from the DNA. This sample gives about 21,000 clones in total; roughly 80% of them show up just once. The ten largest clones represent less than 10% of the sample.

As regards this clone: Its antigen target is currently unknown. One base away there is no much larger clone; base qualities are not given.

Study-level results and caveats: Starting ART was linked to a significant rise in TRB diversity, yet even with long-term ART the diversity remained significantly lower than in transplant donor controls. Samples dated from 2004 to 2017, and the ART regimens used may be less effective than current ones. At every time point, the repertoire was dominated by expanded TRB clones first identified before ART initiation, although this dominance fluctuated and, in many PLHIV, declined after ART. CDR3 length ranges in HIV repertoires were narrower than in controls, and network structure suggested an antigen-experienced repertoire with only a slight naive shift after ART. Unsorted PBMC were profiled instead of sorted CD4+ and CD8+ T cells because pre-ART samples had limited cell numbers. Limited PBMC availability meant only the TCR beta chain was sequenced, without alpha chain pairing. Inferences about post-ART repertoire changes are limited because no data were available on ART adherence, viral resistance or therapy changes.

The sequence came from a man between 18 and 35 years old with HIV. The sample consisted of unsorted PBMCs, taken 0.5 years before starting antiretroviral therapy. The sequence joins TRBV7-8 to TRBJ2-1; TRBD2 might be the D gene, on 6 matching bases. The sequenced DNA: TGTGCCAGCAGCTTAAGGGGAGGAGGTGAGCAGTTCTTC. The translation is CASSLRGGGEQFF.